This TCR beta chain is from a study of T cell clonality in common variable immunodeficiency. Study results and caveats: CVID subjects showed higher TCRbeta clonality than healthy controls. Compared with controls, CVID subjects had fewer shared TCRbeta clones.

Both groups were predominantly of Caucasian heritage. The CDR3 extends over 19 amino acids. V was clipped by 2 bases and J by 0 bases; unmatched bases: 11. Per germline, CDR1 SGHDN and CDR2 FVKESK. Repertoires were generated with immunoSEQ multiplex PCR, while TCRdb's copy carries only in-frame clones and drops some. The sample includes roughly 30,000 clones, none of them occurring once. This clone was counted ten times or more. Its antigen is unknown. The read ends 3 residues before the CDR3 terminus; that terminus is restored from the germline J gene. In the same sample, other DNA sequences code for this CDR3.

The receptor comes from a person aged 18 to 70 in good health. The V and J genes are TRBV14 and TRBJ1-3; 9 nucleotides align to TRBD1. Specimen: peripheral blood mononuclear cells. CDR3 protein: CASSQPPGQGPTSGNTIYF. The DNA read from the CDR3 is TGTGCCAGCAGCCAACCACCGGGACAGGGCCCTACCTCTGGAAACACC.